The source of this T cell receptor beta chain is a study of T-cell reconstitution after alpha-beta-depleted transplantation in children. Findings and caveats of the study: Newly produced T cells mostly accounted for T-cell counts and diversity one year post-transplant. In some patients, recipient T cells and intrathymic progenitors surviving conditioning explained high day-60 diversity. Two months or so post-transplant, alpha-beta T cells reportedly derived from several hundred expanded graft clones.

Trimming took 3 bases from V and 8 from J, leaving 16 bases between them. The germline V gene has CDR1 SGDLS and CDR2 YYNGEE. This CDR3 comprises 14 residues. Note on this clonotype: Its antigen remains unknown.

A TCRbeta library incorporating unique molecular identifiers was prepared. MiXCR was run by TCRdb on the PCR reads, yielding one entry per CDR3 protein. The sample carries under 750,000 distinct CDR3 sequences, more than 20% recorded once. Sequenced material: PBMCs, mostly from graft donor cells, taken 360 days after TCRalphabeta/CD19-depleted stem cell transplant. The chain links TRBV9 to TRBJ2-3; D uncertain. The origin of this receptor is a boy younger than two who had a stem cell transplant for acute myeloid leukemia, so the T cells may come from the graft donor. The CDR3 DNA sequence: TGTGCCAGCAGCGCTTTCGACCCTCCAAGTACGCAGTATTTT. It encodes CASSAFDPPSTQYF. Together with reference TRBV9 and TRBJ2-3, the CDR3 gives the full variable domain: DSGVTQTPKHLITATGQRVTLRCSPRSGDLSVYWYQQSLDQGLQFLIQYYNGEERAKGNILERFSAQQFPDLHSELNLSSLELGDSALYFCASSAFDPPSTQYFGPGTRLTVL.